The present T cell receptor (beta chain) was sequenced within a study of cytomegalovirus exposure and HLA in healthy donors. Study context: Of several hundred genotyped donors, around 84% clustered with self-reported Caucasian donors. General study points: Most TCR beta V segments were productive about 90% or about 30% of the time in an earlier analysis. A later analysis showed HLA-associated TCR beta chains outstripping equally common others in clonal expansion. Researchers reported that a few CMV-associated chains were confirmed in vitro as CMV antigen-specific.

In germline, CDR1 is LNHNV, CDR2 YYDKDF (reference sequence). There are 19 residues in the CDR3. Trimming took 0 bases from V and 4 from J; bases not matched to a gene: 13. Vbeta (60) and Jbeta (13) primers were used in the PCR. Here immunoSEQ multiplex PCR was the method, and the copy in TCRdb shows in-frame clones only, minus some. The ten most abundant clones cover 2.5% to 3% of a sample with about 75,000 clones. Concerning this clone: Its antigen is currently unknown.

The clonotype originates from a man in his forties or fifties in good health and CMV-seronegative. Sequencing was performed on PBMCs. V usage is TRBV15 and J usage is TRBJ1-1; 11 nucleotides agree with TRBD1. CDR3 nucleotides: TGTGCCACCAGCAGAGATTTATTTGGGACAGGGGGAAGTGGCACTGAAGCTTTCTTT. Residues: CATSRDLFGTGGSGTEAFF.